This entry lists 21 T cell receptor beta chains sequenced from one sample in a study of cytomegalovirus exposure and HLA in healthy donors. The PCR had 60 Vbeta and 13 Jbeta primers. Data came from immunoSEQ multiplex PCR; TCRdb stores just in-frame clones and leaves some out. Altogether just over 95,000 clones are present, just under 80% being singletons, with the ten largest covering 4.1%. Sequencing used PBMCs. The receptor set was obtained from a woman aged 40-49 years in good health and CMV-seropositive.

The chain uses TRBV5-1 and TRBJ2-1, with D perhaps TRBD2 (6 bases). CDR3 length: 15 residues. In germline, CDR1 is SGHRS, CDR2 YFSETQ. V was shortened by 0 bases and J by 3 bases, with 10 bases between the two germline ends. The CDR3: CASSLDSSDYNEQFF. CDR3 sequence (DNA): TGCGCCAGCAGCTTGGATTCTAGCGACTACAATGAGCAGTTCTTC. The full variable domain, with the rest looked up from reference TRBV5-1 and TRBJ2-1, is KAGVTQTPRYLIKTRGQQVTLSCSPISGHRSVSWYQQTPGQGLQFLFEYFSETQRNKGNFPGRFSGRQFSNSRSEMNVSTLELGDSALYLCASSLDSSDYNEQFFGPGTRLTVL.

The rearrangement links TRBV10-3 to TRBJ2-3; 11 nucleotides match TRBD2. V was pared by 3 bases and J by 3 bases, with 11 bases of the junction left unmatched. Germline values: CDR1 ENHRY, CDR2 SYGVKD. The CDR3 totals 18 residues. The chain's CDR3 is CAISEGGTSGGLTDTQYF. Written as DNA, the CDR3 is TGTGCCATCAGTGAAGGGGGTACTAGCGGGGGCTTAACAGATACGCAGTATTTT.

The V gene is TRBV30, the J gene TRBJ2-3, with 15 nucleotides matching TRBD2. The V segment lost 0 bases and the J segment 3 bases; nucleotides outside the gene matches: 10. CDR1 and CDR2 from the germline V gene are GTSNPN and SVGIG (reference sequence). The CDR3 totals 19 residues. CDR3 region: CAWSVLRTSGRARTDTQYF. DNA for the CDR3: TGTGCCTGGAGTGTACTTAGGACTAGCGGGAGGGCACGAACAGATACGCAGTATTTT.

The J gene is TRBJ2-3, the V gene TRBV7-9; 9 positions match TRBD2. CDR1 and CDR2 from the germline V gene are SEHNR and FQNEAQ (reference sequence). V lost 5 bases to trimming and J lost 0 bases; unmatched junction nucleotides: 3. CDR3 length: 15 amino acids. The DNA of the CDR3 is TGTGCCAGCAGCCTTAGCGGGAGAAGCACAGATACGCAGTATTTT. Its translation: CASSLSGRSTDTQYF.

J is TRBJ2-1 and V is TRBV30; tentative D call: TRBD2 (5 bases). The V and J ends lost 5 bases and 7 bases respectively, with 6 bases between them. This CDR3 spans 10 amino acids. CDR1 and CDR2 from the germline V gene are GTSNPN and SVGIG (reference sequence). Here the CDR3 DNA reads TGTGCCTGGTCGGGGAATGAGCAGTTCTTC. This encodes CAWSGNEQFF.

The chain has TRBV7-2 and TRBJ2-1; 13 bases are a match to TRBD2. The junction had 10 bases not matched to a gene; V was cut back by 7 bases and J by 4 bases. Germline CDR1 SGHTA, CDR2 FQGNSA. The CDR3 spans 17 residues. CDR3 amino acids: CASTTSGRARGYNEQFF. For the CDR3, the DNA is TGTGCCAGCACAACTAGCGGGAGGGCCCGGGGATACAATGAGCAGTTCTTC. The variable domain in full, completed from reference TRBV7-2 and TRBJ2-1, reads GAGVSQSPSNKVTEKGKDVELRCDPISGHTALYWYRQSLGQGLEFLIYFQGNSAPDKSGLPSDRFSAERTGGSVSTLTIQRTQQEDSAVYLCASTTSGRARGYNEQFFGPGTRLTVL.

This rearrangement joins TRBV29-1 to TRBJ1-1, with 7 bases fitting TRBD1. Losses at the gene ends were 5 bases for V and 2 bases for J; bases not matched to a gene: 5. Germline V lookup: CDR1 SQVTM, CDR2 ANQGSEA. The CDR3 spans 13 residues. CDR3: CSVTGALNTEAFF. Written as DNA, the CDR3 is TGCAGCGTTACAGGGGCTTTAAACACTGAAGCTTTCTTT.

The chain uses TRBV19 and TRBJ2-2; D possibly corresponds to TRBD1 (5 bases). CDR1 and CDR2 from the germline V gene are LNHDA and SQIVND (reference sequence). The CDR3 totals 15 residues. Trimming cost V 2 bases and J 0 bases, with 7 bases left between them. The CDR3 DNA follows: TGTGCCAGTAGTATAAAGGGGTCGAACACCGGGGAGCTGTTTTTT. It yields the protein CASSIKGSNTGELFF. Combining the CDR3 with reference TRBV19 and TRBJ2-2 gives the whole variable domain DGGITQSPKYLFRKEGQNVTLSCEQNLNHDAMYWYRQDPGQGLRLIYYSQIVNDFQKGDIAEGYSVSREKKESFPLTVTSAQKNPTAFYLCASSIKGSNTGELFFGEGSRLTVL.

J is TRBJ1-2 and V is TRBV5-1; 10 nucleotides align to TRBD1. Germline trimming cut 4 bases from V and 6 bases from J; bases unmatched to any gene: 3. The CDR3 has 13 residues. CDR1 and CDR2 from the germline V gene are SGHRS and YFSETQ. The CDR3 spells CASSVGTGDGYTF. CDR3 coding DNA: TGCGCCAGCAGCGTAGGGACAGGGGATGGCTACACCTTC.

CDR3 DNA: TGTGCCAGCAGTAGGACAGGGGTGAACACTGAAGCTTTCTTT. Residues: CASSRTGVNTEAFF. The V call is TRBV6-5, the J call TRBJ1-1, with 9 bases matching TRBD1. The germline V gene has CDR1 MNHEY and CDR2 SVGAGI. Unmatched junction bases numbered 1, after V lost 5 bases and J lost 0 bases. The CDR3 loop spans 14 amino acids.

This clone was counted a single time. J is TRBJ2-7 and V is TRBV7-9; D perhaps matches TRBD2 (5 bases). Germline V gene lookup returns CDR1 SEHNR and CDR2 FQNEAQ (reference sequence). The V gene lost 0 bases and the J gene lost 4 bases, with 7 bases spanning the gap. CDR3 length: 13 amino acids. The CDR3 bases are TGTGCCAGCAGCTTAGCTCGGGGTTACGAGCAGTACTTC. The encoded protein is CASSLARGYEQYF.

This clone was counted a single time. V and J are TRBV2 and TRBJ1-4; D gene uncertain. Germline CDR1 and CDR2: SNHLY and FYNNEI. This CDR3 region has 11 residues. The CDR3 sequence is CASETGEKLFF. The DNA of the CDR3 is TGTGCTTCCGAAACGGGTGAAAAACTGTTTTTT. Drawing the rest from reference TRBV2 and TRBJ1-4, the complete variable domain is EPEVTQTPSHQVTQMGQEVILRCVPISNHLYFYWYRQILGQKVEFLVSFYNNEISEKSEIFDDQFSVERPDGSNFTLKIRSTKLEDSAMYFCASETGEKLFFGSGTQLSVL.

The chain employs TRBV28 and TRBJ1-4, with D tentatively TRBD1 (6 bases). The V and J ends lost 8 bases and 2 bases respectively, with 15 bases between them. The CDR3 has 15 residues. The V gene's germline CDR1 is MDHEN and CDR2 SYDVKM. The CDR3 coding sequence is TGTGCCAGCTCTGGACAGTTAGGTACTAATGAAAAACTGTTTTTT. Translating it yields CASSGQLGTNEKLFF.

This clone was picked up a small number of times. The rearrangement links TRBV11-1 to TRBJ1-1, with a tentative D call TRBD1 (6 bases). The CDR3 is made up of 14 amino acids. In germline, CDR1 is SGHAT, CDR2 FQDESV (reference sequence). V lost 0 bases, J lost 4 bases, and 9 bases lay in between. CDR3: CASSLAGATTEAFF. CDR3 bases: TGTGCCAGCAGCTTAGCGGGGGCGACCACTGAAGCTTTCTTT.

This rearrangement joins TRBV6-5 to TRBJ2-3; maybe TRBD1 (6 bases). The CDR3 consists of 16 residues. Looked up from germline, CDR1 is MNHEY and CDR2 is SVGAGI. V gave up 0 bases and J gave up 3 bases, with 13 bases separating them. CDR3 nucleotide sequence: TGTGCCAGCAGTTACTCGGGGACACTGGGGACAGATACGCAGTATTTT. This translates into CASSYSGTLGTDTQYF.

The chain couples TRBV6-5 to TRBJ2-7, with TRBD1 identical over 9 bases. Germline V gene lookup returns CDR1 MNHEY and CDR2 SVGAGI. V lost 5 bases to trimming and J lost 3 bases; unmatched junction nucleotides: 8. The CDR3 totals 15 residues. The CDR3 protein is CASSRTGTGIYEQYF. CDR3 DNA: TGTGCCAGCAGTCGGACCGGGACAGGGATCTACGAGCAGTACTTC.

The rearrangement joins TRBV5-1 to TRBJ2-5; TRBD1 agrees at 9 bases. Germline V gene sequence: CDR1 SGHRS, CDR2 YFSETQ. The CDR3 covers 15 residues. J gave up 4 bases and V 4 bases, and 8 bases lay outside the gene matches. The CDR3: CASSAAGTGIETQYF. CDR3 nucleotides: TGCGCCAGCAGCGCAGCCGGGACAGGGATAGAGACCCAGTACTTC.

This rearrangement joins TRBV10-3 to TRBJ2-7, with TRBD1 as a possible D gene (6 bases). V was pared by 3 bases and J by 5 bases, with 14 bases between. Germline CDR1 and CDR2: ENHRY and SYGVKD. The CDR3 is 14 residues long. The CDR3 region is CAISDSRDTHEQYF. The CDR3 DNA sequence: TGTGCCATCAGTGATAGCCGGGACACCCACGAGCAGTACTTC.

The CDR3 loop is CASSLPRDYQETQYF. The CDR3 region has the DNA TGTGCCAGCAGTCTACCTCGGGACTACCAAGAGACCCAGTACTTC. This chain connects TRBV28 to TRBJ2-5; weak D call: TRBD2 (6 bases). Deletions cut 5 bases from V and 0 bases from J, with 13 bases between. In germline, CDR1 is MDHEN, CDR2 SYDVKM. This CDR3 region has 15 residues.

The chain couples TRBV5-6 to TRBJ2-2; TRBD2 is a possible D gene (6 bases). V shed 3 bases and J shed 2 bases, with 14 bases lying between them. There are 16 residues in the CDR3. Germline CDR1 is SGHDT and CDR2 is YYEEEE. In DNA, the CDR3 is TGTGCCAGCAGCTGGGGCGGGACGGGTAACACCGGGGAGCTGTTTTTT. Amino acids: CASSWGGTGNTGELFF.

V is TRBV5-5 and J is TRBJ1-2; D unresolved. Germline lookup yields CDR1 SGHKS and CDR2 YYEKEE (reference sequence). With 1 base removed from V and 2 bases from J, the gap between germline ends came to 9 bases. This CDR3 spans 14 amino acids. The CDR3: CASSLQASNYGYTF. CDR3 sequence (DNA): TGTGCCAGCAGCTTGCAGGCCAGCAACTATGGCTACACCTTC.